Below are 17 T cell receptor beta chains sequenced from a single sample in a study of PD-1 blockade in mismatch repair-deficient tumors. Assay used: immunoSEQ multiplex PCR; TCRdb lists only in-frame clones, some missing. The sample yields 95,000 to 150,000 clones, approximately 86% seen once. The sequences come from peripheral blood, collected 44 weeks after starting pembrolizumab. Receptors were obtained from an adult with mismatch repair-deficient cancer.

V usage is TRBV19 and J usage is TRBJ2-1; 7 bases agree with TRBD2. The germline V gene has CDR1 LNHDA and CDR2 SQIVND (reference sequence). The CDR3 runs to 16 residues. Trimming took 2 bases from V and 8 from J; bases not matched to a gene: 12. The CDR3 sequence: CASSILLPAGMDEQFF. The CDR3, as DNA: TGTGCCAGTAGTATACTCCTGCCAGCGGGAATGGATGAGCAGTTCTTC.

The V and J genes are TRBV7-3 and TRBJ2-1; a weak D match, TRBD2 (6 bases). CDR1 is SGHTA and CDR2 is FQGTGA in the germline V gene. This CDR3 comprises 21 residues. V lost 5 bases and J lost 0, with 29 bases in between. The DNA for the CDR3 is TGTGCCAGCAGCGTATCCCACGGGACTCCCAAGAAACCGAGCTCCTACAATGAGCAGTTCTTC. Its protein product is CASSVSHGTPKKPSSYNEQFF.

The chain links TRBV10-3 to TRBJ1-2; 8 nucleotides align to TRBD1. This CDR3 spans 19 amino acids. J gave up 6 bases and V 2 bases, and 20 bases lay outside the gene matches. CDR1 and CDR2 from the germline V gene are ENHRY and SYGVKD. The CDR3 is CAISETKTGTGDSWDGYTF. DNA for the CDR3: TGTGCCATCAGTGAGACCAAAACCGGGACAGGTGACTCTTGGGATGGCTACACCTTC.

The chain carries TRBV10-3 and TRBJ2-1; 12 bases match TRBD2. There are 22 residues in the CDR3. V lost 0 bases, J lost 4 bases, and 19 bases stayed unmatched. The germline gives CDR1 ENHRY, CDR2 SYGVKD. The CDR3 here is CAISESPGGASGRAHRYNEQFF. Written as DNA, the CDR3 is TGTGCCATCAGTGAGTCCCCGGGGGGGGCTAGCGGGAGGGCCCACCGATACAATGAGCAGTTCTTC.

V gene TRBV6-5 combines with J gene TRBJ1-1; maybe TRBD1 (5 bases). The germline CDR1 and CDR2 sequences are MNHEY and SVGAGI. The CDR3 length is 14 residues. V was pared by 6 bases and J by 0 bases, with 11 bases between. The CDR3 DNA sequence: TGTGCCAGCAGAATGACAGAAATGAACACTGAAGCTTTCTTT. Translating it yields CASRMTEMNTEAFF.

This clone qualifies as medium-sized. The rearrangement links TRBV6-1 to TRBJ2-2, with 10 bases that match TRBD2. The CDR3 sequence is 14 residues long. The ends lost 5 bases at V and 3 bases at J; junction bases unmatched: 0. Germline CDR1 is MNHNS and CDR2 is SASEGT. The CDR3 coding sequence is TGTGCCAGCAGTCTAGCGGGAGACACCGGGGAGCTGTTTTTT. This translates into CASSLAGDTGELFF.

The rearrangement uses TRBV4-3 and TRBJ1-2; 9 bases fit TRBD1. CDR1 LGHNA and CDR2 YSLEER come from the germline V gene. Trimming cost V 1 base and J 4 bases; bases outside gene matches: 7. The CDR3 consists of 16 residues. The CDR3: CASSQVFMTGGYGYTF. DNA for the CDR3: TGCGCCAGCAGCCAAGTTTTCATGACAGGGGGCTATGGCTACACCTTC.

The chain joins TRBV5-5 to TRBJ2-7; 8 bases are a match to TRBD1. This CDR3 has 17 residues. From germline, CDR1 is SGHKS and CDR2 YYEKEE (reference sequence). V was clipped by 0 bases and J by 5 bases; unmatched bases: 13. CDR3 region: CASSLAFVGQADDEQYF. In DNA, the CDR3 is TGTGCCAGCAGCTTGGCCTTCGTGGGACAGGCCGACGACGAGCAGTACTTC.

The chain carries TRBV10-3 and TRBJ2-3; D possibly corresponds to TRBD2 (5 bases). Trimming cost V 6 bases and J 4 bases, with 14 bases left between them. CDR3 length: 14 residues. Germline assignment: CDR1 ENHRY and CDR2 SYGVKD. DNA of the CDR3: TGTGCCATCAGACTAGAGGGCCTAGCAGATACGCAGTATTTT. Its translation: CAIRLEGLADTQYF.

The chain links TRBV10-1 to TRBJ2-7, with TRBD2 as a possible D gene (7 bases). CDR3 length: 16 amino acids. V was trimmed by 8 bases and J by 3 bases, leaving 23 bases between them. CDR1 is WNHNN, CDR2 SYGVQD, per germline (reference sequence). In nucleotides, the CDR3 is TGCGCCAGCCCACTGGGGGGGAGACAGGTCATCTACGAGCAGTACTTC. Translated, it gives CASPLGGRQVIYEQYF.

The V and J genes are TRBV6-5 and TRBJ2-5, with a possible D match to TRBD1 (7 bases). The CDR3 runs 15 residues. V was cut by 5 bases and J by 7 bases, with 20 bases left in between. Germline V gene lookup returns CDR1 MNHEY and CDR2 SVGAGI. This CDR3 reads CASSRSPTGRGTQYF. CDR3 nucleotides: TGTGCCAGCAGTCGCTCCCCGACAGGGCGGGGGACCCAGTACTTC.

The genes are TRBV4-1 and TRBJ2-5, with TRBD2 matching 9 bases. J gave up 1 base and V 3 bases, and 6 bases lay outside the gene matches. The CDR3 sequence is 16 residues long. Germline V lookup: CDR1 MGHRA, CDR2 YSYEKL. The chain's CDR3 is CASSQETSGAQETQYF. The CDR3 nucleotides read TGCGCCAGCAGCCAGGAGACTAGCGGCGCCCAAGAGACCCAGTACTTC.

The chain joins TRBV25-1 to TRBJ1-2; D is undetermined. The CDR3 runs 10 residues. Trimming pared 7 bases from V and 10 bases from J, leaving 10 bases between. CDR1 and CDR2 from the germline V gene are MGHDK and SYGVNS. The CDR3 nucleotides are TGTGCCAGCAAATCCCGGTACTACACCTTC. It yields the protein CASKSRYYTF.

This sequence joins TRBV19 and TRBJ1-2, with D perhaps TRBD1 (5 bases). V lost 4 bases to trimming and J lost 4 bases, with 16 bases between them. The CDR3 has 15 residues. Per the germline V gene, CDR1 is LNHDA and CDR2 is SQIVND (reference sequence). The CDR3 nucleotides read TGTGCCAGTAGTAACCGACAGATAAGTGGCTATGGCTACACCTTC. It specifies CASSNRQISGYGYTF.

The V and J genes are TRBV7-9 and TRBJ2-7, with a tentative D call TRBD1 (5 bases). V was shortened by 1 base and J by 0 bases, with 16 bases between the two germline ends. The CDR3 extends over 17 amino acids. The germline V gene encodes CDR1 SEHNR and CDR2 FQNEAQ (reference sequence). The CDR3 nucleotides read TGTGCCAGCAGCTTAGACCGTGGGGCTTGGAGCTCCTACGAGCAGTACTTC. It specifies CASSLDRGAWSSYEQYF.

J is TRBJ2-2 and V is TRBV4-1; 7 nucleotides match TRBD1. Losses at the gene ends were 1 base for V and 5 bases for J; bases not matched to a gene: 7. The CDR3 runs 16 residues. In germline, CDR1 is MGHRA, CDR2 YSYEKL. CDR3 loop: CASSQGTGWGTGELFF. The CDR3 DNA sequence: TGCGCCAGCAGCCAAGGGACAGGCTGGGGGACCGGGGAGCTGTTTTTT.

J is TRBJ2-3 and V is TRBV2; D not resolved. Germline V gene lookup returns CDR1 SNHLY and CDR2 FYNNEI. Trimming left V 8 bases short and J 4 bases short, with 7 bases between. The CDR3 is 11 residues long. The CDR3 here is CASALADTQYF. In nucleotides, the CDR3 is TGTGCCAGCGCCTTGGCAGATACGCAGTATTTT.